Detailed here is one TCR beta chain. The source of the sample is a study of T cell responses to AZD1222 COVID-19 vaccine. Here immunoSEQ multiplex PCR was the method, and the copy in TCRdb shows in-frame clones only, minus some. This sample yields more than 70,000 clones, of which approximately 89% are seen a single time; around 28% belongs to the top ten. From germline, CDR1 is SGHRS and CDR2 YFSETQ. The CDR3 runs 15 residues. V lost 1 base to trimming and J lost 1 base, with 11 bases between them. The V and J genes are TRBV5-1 and TRBJ2-5, with D possibly being TRBD2 (6 bases). Sequenced material: peripheral blood, taken 28 days after the second AZD1222 dose. The origin of this receptor is an adult who received the AZD1222 COVID-19 vaccine. CDR3 DNA: TGCGCCAGCAGCTTGTTCCGGGGGACCCAAGAGACCCAGTACTTC. Protein: CASSLFRGTQETQYF.